Described below is a single TCR beta chain sequence and its context. The antigen remains unidentified. The data are from a study of blood T cells in healthy people across ages. Study results and limitations: More naive CD4+ cells and higher diversity marked long-lived donors relative to aged donors. What prevented conclusive comparison of naive and antigen-experienced cells was that PBMCs were unsorted.

Total RNA extraction produced at least 5 micrograms (per sample) for the study. Through a sample-barcoded 5' primer and a J-beta primer mix, a second PCR was run for about 6 to 11 cycles. TCRdb recomputed calls from the 5' RACE reads with MiXCR, one row per CDR3 protein. This table has about 640,000 distinct CDR3 sequences, 25% to 35% appearing once. The V end lost 3 bases, the J end lost 7 bases, and 9 bases lay between the germline ends. This CDR3 has 13 amino acids. CDR1 is ENHRY and CDR2 is SYGVKD in the germline V gene. This chain uses TRBV10-3 with TRBJ2-2; D is uncertain. The sample was blood. This TCR was recovered from a woman older than 75 in good health. DNA for the CDR3: TGTGCCATCAGTGAAGGGCCTGACGGGGAGCTGTTTTTT. It codes for CAISEGPDGELFF.